This T cell receptor (beta chain) originates from a study of cytomegalovirus exposure and HLA in healthy donors. Looking at the study overall: The roughly 110 validation repertoires matched the roughly 630 first-cohort repertoires in platform, a later analysis reported.

Profiled with immunoSEQ multiplex PCR; TCRdb holds only in-frame clones, not every one. The sample shows over 150,000 clones, 75% to 90% of them seen only once. V lost 0 bases to trimming and J lost 2 bases, with 15 bases between them. The CDR3 covers 17 residues. Per germline, CDR1 SGHRS and CDR2 YFSETQ. As to this clone: Its antigen is not known.

Among the 120 subjects of the validation cohort, separate from the roughly 670-subject first cohort, were the donors. The study's findings and limits: The authors confirmed in vitro that three CMV-associated chains were specific for CMV antigens. Reportedly, diagnosis of cytomegalovirus status by the classifier showed high specificity and sensitivity.

Sample: PBMCs. This TCR came from a man between 18 and 35 years old in good health and CMV-seropositive. The chain joins TRBV5-1 to TRBJ2-1; perhaps TRBD2 as D (6 bases). The CDR3 region is CASSLASGGTPYNEQFF. Here the CDR3 DNA reads TGCGCCAGCAGCTTGGCCTCGGGCGGGACCCCCTACAATGAGCAGTTCTTC.